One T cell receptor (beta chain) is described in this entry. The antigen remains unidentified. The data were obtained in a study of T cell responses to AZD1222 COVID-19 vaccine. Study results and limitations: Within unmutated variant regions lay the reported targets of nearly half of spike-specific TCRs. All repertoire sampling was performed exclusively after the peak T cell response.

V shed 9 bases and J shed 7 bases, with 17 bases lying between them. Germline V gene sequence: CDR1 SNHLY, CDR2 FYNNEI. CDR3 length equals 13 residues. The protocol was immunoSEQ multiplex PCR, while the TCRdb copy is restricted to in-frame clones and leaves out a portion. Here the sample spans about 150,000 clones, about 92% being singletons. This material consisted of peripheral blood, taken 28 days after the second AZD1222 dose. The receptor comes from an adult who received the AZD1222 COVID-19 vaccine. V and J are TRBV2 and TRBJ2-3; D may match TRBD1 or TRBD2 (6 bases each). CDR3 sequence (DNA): TGTGCCAGTAGACAGGAGGGGACCAATACGCAGTATTTT. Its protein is CASRQEGTNTQYF.